The rows below give T cell receptor beta chains drawn from one sample of a study of cytotoxic CD8 clonotypes in ibrutinib-treated CLL. TCRdb keeps only in-frame clones here, not all; method: immunoSEQ multiplex PCR. The data contain more than 8,500 clones, around 60% of them seen just once; the ten biggest clones take up roughly 18%. The sequences come from PBMCs, collected before ibrutinib treatment. Receptor source: a human donor with chronic lymphocytic leukemia. The CDR3 runs from the conserved cysteine through the conserved F or W. The D gene is left open where the match is weak. Not every row has a clone size; where given, it reads once, few, many or a size class.

clone size: -; V gene: TRBV5-1; D gene: TRBD2; J gene: TRBJ2-5; CDR3 DNA: TGCGCCAGCAGCCCAGCGGGGCGCGGGGAGACCCAGTACTTC; CDR3 protein: CASSPAGRGETQYF
clone size: -; V gene: TRBV7-8; D gene: TRBD2; J gene: TRBJ2-7; CDR3 DNA: TGTGCCAGCAGCCCGGGACTAGCGGGGGGGTACGAGCAGTACTTC; CDR3 protein: CASSPGLAGGYEQYF
clone size: large; V gene: TRBV4-1; D gene: -; J gene: TRBJ2-1; CDR3 DNA: TGCGCCAGCAGCCAAGATCTATACCCCAGGGCTTGGTTCTTC; CDR3 protein: CASSQDLYPRAWFF
clone size: once; V gene: TRBV6-6; D gene: -; J gene: TRBJ2-7; CDR3 DNA: TGTGCCAGCAGTTACTCGATACAGACGGGGCCCTACGAGCAGTACTTC; CDR3 protein: CASSYSIQTGPYEQYF
clone size: -; V gene: TRBV7-6; D gene: -; J gene: TRBJ2-7; CDR3 DNA: TGTGCCAGCAGCTTATCCGGGAGCCCCTACGAGCAGTACTTC; CDR3 protein: CASSLSGSPYEQYF
clone size: -; V gene: TRBV23-1; D gene: -; J gene: TRBJ1-3; CDR3 DNA: TGCGCCAGCGGCCCCAGGGGTTTAGAGGACACCATATATTTT; CDR3 protein: CASGPRGLEDTIYF
clone size: once; V gene: TRBV15; D gene: TRBD2; J gene: TRBJ2-1; CDR3 DNA: TGTGCCACCAACAACAAGCAGAGACTAGCGGATTACAATGAGCAGTTCTTC; CDR3 protein: CATNNKQRLADYNEQFF
clone size: -; V gene: TRBV2; D gene: TRBD1; J gene: TRBJ1-1; CDR3 DNA: TGTGCCAGCACCCGTTCGGGGGGACAGAAGAACACTGAAGCTTTCTTT; CDR3 protein: CASTRSGGQKNTEAFF
clone size: -; V gene: TRBV30; D gene: -; J gene: TRBJ2-5; CDR3 DNA: TGTGCCTGGAGCGATATTGGGGGAGTAGAGACCCAGTACTTC; CDR3 protein: CAWSDIGGVETQYF
clone size: -; V gene: TRBV10-3; D gene: TRBD1; J gene: TRBJ2-7; CDR3 DNA: TGTGCCATTATGGGACAGGACTCCTACGAGCAGTACTTC; CDR3 protein: CAIMGQDSYEQYF
clone size: few; V gene: TRBV5-1; D gene: TRBD1; J gene: TRBJ1-1; CDR3 DNA: TGCGCCAGCAGCTCTCGGACAGGGGAGAACACTGAAGCTTTCTTT; CDR3 protein: CASSSRTGENTEAFF
clone size: -; V gene: TRBV4-1; D gene: -; J gene: TRBJ2-1; CDR3 DNA: TGCGCCAGCAGCCAAATGCCATCTGATGCGCAGTTCTTC; CDR3 protein: CASSQMPSDAQFF
clone size: -; V gene: TRBV18; D gene: TRBD2; J gene: TRBJ2-2; CDR3 DNA: TGTGCCAGCTCACCGCAAGCTAGCGGACTGAACACCGGGGAGCTGTTTTTT; CDR3 protein: CASSPQASGLNTGELFF
clone size: -; V gene: TRBV5-6; D gene: -; J gene: TRBJ2-6; CDR3 DNA: TGTGCCAGCAGCTTGATTCACGGAAATTCTGGGGCCAACGTCCTGACTTTC; CDR3 protein: CASSLIHGNSGANVLTF
clone size: -; V gene: TRBV11-2; D gene: TRBD1; J gene: TRBJ1-4; CDR3 DNA: TGTGCCAGCAGCCCCGGACAGGGAACTAATGAAAAACTGTTTTTT; CDR3 protein: CASSPGQGTNEKLFF
clone size: -; V gene: TRBV18; D gene: -; J gene: TRBJ1-5; CDR3 DNA: TGTGCCAGCTCACCGGCGTCGGGGGATCAGCCCCAGCATTTT; CDR3 protein: CASSPASGDQPQHF
clone size: few; V gene: TRBV2; D gene: TRBD1; J gene: TRBJ1-4; CDR3 DNA: TGTGCCAGCAGCGGGGACAGTGGTAATGAAAAACTGTTTTTT; CDR3 protein: CASSGDSGNEKLFF
clone size: -; V gene: TRBV30; D gene: TRBD1; J gene: TRBJ1-1; CDR3 DNA: TGTGCCTGGAGTGGCGCCACGACAGGGGCAAATACTGAAGCTTTCTTT; CDR3 protein: CAWSGATTGANTEAFF
clone size: -; V gene: TRBV5-1; D gene: -; J gene: TRBJ2-1; CDR3 DNA: TGCGCCAGCAGCTTGGTTCAGAATAACTACAATGAGCAGTTCTTC; CDR3 protein: CASSLVQNNYNEQFF
clone size: -; V gene: TRBV7-3; D gene: -; J gene: TRBJ1-1; CDR3 DNA: TGTGCCAGCAGCTTACTCGTCAGGCTGAACACTGAAGCTTTCTTT; CDR3 protein: CASSLLVRLNTEAFF
clone size: -; V gene: TRBV19; D gene: TRBD1; J gene: TRBJ2-4; CDR3 DNA: TGTGCCAGTAGTACTAGGGACAGTTCACTAGCCAAAAACATTCAGTACTTC; CDR3 protein: CASSTRDSSLAKNIQYF
clone size: -; V gene: TRBV28; D gene: TRBD1; J gene: TRBJ1-4; CDR3 DNA: TGTGCCAGCAGTCCCTATGGACAGGGGGTTGCAACTAATGAAAAACTGTTTTTT; CDR3 protein: CASSPYGQGVATNEKLFF
clone size: -; V gene: TRBV6-6; D gene: TRBD1; J gene: TRBJ1-1; CDR3 DNA: TGTGCCAGCAGTGATGGACAGGGCGGGAACACTGAAGCTTTCTTT; CDR3 protein: CASSDGQGGNTEAFF
clone size: -; V gene: TRBV9; D gene: -; J gene: TRBJ1-1; CDR3 DNA: TGTGCCAGCAGCGACAGGGATTGGGACACTGAAGCTTTCTTT; CDR3 protein: CASSDRDWDTEAFF